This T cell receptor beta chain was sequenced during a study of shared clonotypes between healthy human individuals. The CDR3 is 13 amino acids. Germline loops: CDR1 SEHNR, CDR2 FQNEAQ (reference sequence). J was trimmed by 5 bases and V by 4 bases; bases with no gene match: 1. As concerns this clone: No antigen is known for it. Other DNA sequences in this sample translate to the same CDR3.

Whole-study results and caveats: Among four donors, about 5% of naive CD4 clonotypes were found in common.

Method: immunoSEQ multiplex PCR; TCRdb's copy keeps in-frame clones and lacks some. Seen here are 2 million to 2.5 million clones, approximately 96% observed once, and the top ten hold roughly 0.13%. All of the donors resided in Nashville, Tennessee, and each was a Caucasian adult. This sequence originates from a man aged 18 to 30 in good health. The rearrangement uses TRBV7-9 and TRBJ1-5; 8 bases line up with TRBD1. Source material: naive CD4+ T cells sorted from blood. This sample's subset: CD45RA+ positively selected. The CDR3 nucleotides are TGTGCCAGCAGCTCGACAGGGGATCAGCCCCAGCATTTT. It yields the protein CASSSTGDQPQHF.